One sample yielded the 31 T cell receptor beta chains listed below, sequenced in a study of CXCR3-negative and CXCR3-positive naive CD8 T cells. The authors made the TRB cDNA libraries by 5' RACE using UMI labels. TCRdb reprocessed the 5' RACE reads and reports one entry per CDR3 protein, with no DNA. This table holds some 47,000 distinct CDR3 sequences. Study outcomes and limitations: For CXCR3-positive naive cells, TRB CDR3s were more hydrophobic than those of CXCR3-negative naive cells.

These receptors' antigens are unknown. The specimen was naive CXCR3+ CD8+ T cells from blood. The sample's subset: CD45RO-CCR7+CD27+CD95- naive CD8+ T cells expressing CXCR3 (TNR3+). The receptors shown here come from a human donor in good health. Some clones in this sample may be carry-over from other donors' samples.

The chain is built from TRBV19 and TRBJ1-1; TCRdb names TRBD1, which stays unverified in the absence of DNA. The length of the CDR3 is 13 residues. The germline V gene encodes CDR1 LNHDA and CDR2 SQIVND (reference sequence). CDR3 sequence reads: CAAGGLLDTEAFF.

The V call is TRBV9, the J call TRBJ2-7; TCRdb calls TRBD1, which cannot be checked without DNA. This CDR3 is built from 15 residues. The germline gives CDR1 SGDLS, CDR2 YYNGEE. CDR3 sequence: CASSVADGQIYEQYF.

This rearrangement joins TRBV10-3 to TRBJ2-7; the D call from TCRdb, TRBD1, cannot be confirmed without DNA. The CDR3 has 13 residues. Germline V gene lookup returns CDR1 ENHRY and CDR2 SYGVKD. CDR3 sequence: CAISEQGADEQYF.

V gene TRBV7-8 combines with J gene TRBJ2-1; with no DNA, the TCRdb D assignment of TRBD1 cannot be verified. The CDR3 consists of 13 residues. Germline values: CDR1 SGHVS, CDR2 FQNEAQ. The CDR3 reads CASSPGPNNEQFF. Based on the CDR3 plus reference TRBV7-8 and TRBJ2-1, the full variable domain is GAGVSQSPRYKVAKRGQDVALRCDPISGHVSLFWYQQALGQGPEFLTYFQNEAQLDKSGLPSDRFFAERPEGSVSTLKIQRTQQEDSAVYLCASSPGPNNEQFFGPGTRLTVL.

The chain uses TRBV29-1 and TRBJ1-1; the D call of TRBD1 rests on TCRdb alone, since no DNA is present to check it. The CDR3 covers 14 residues. Germline CDR1 is SQVTM and CDR2 is ANQGSEA. CDR3 protein: CSVPLQGLGTEAFF. Supplemented by reference TRBV29-1 and TRBJ1-1, the full variable domain reads SAVISQKPSRDICQRGTSLTIQCQVDSQVTMMFWYRQQPGQSLTLIATANQGSEATYESGFVIDKFPISRPNLTFSTLTVSNMSPEDSSIYLCSVPLQGLGTEAFFGQGTRLTVV.

By frequency, this clonotype registers medium-sized (0.01 to 0.1%). This chain joins TRBV5-1 and TRBJ2-3; there is no DNA to check the TCRdb D call of TRBD1. Per the germline V gene, CDR1 is SGHRS and CDR2 is YFSETQ. The CDR3 runs to 12 residues. The CDR3 protein is CASSPGADTQYF.

J is TRBJ1-5 and V is TRBV12-5. CDR1 LGHNT and CDR2 FRNRAP come from the germline V gene. The length of the CDR3 is 13 residues. The CDR3 reads CASAKDGNQPQHF.

The chain employs TRBV4-1 and TRBJ2-2; TCRdb's D call of TRBD1 is untestable without DNA. This CDR3 comprises 16 residues. Germline V gene data show CDR1 as MGHRA and CDR2 as YSYEKL. The CDR3 region is CASSQYRVVTTGELFF.

This chain uses TRBV29-1 with TRBJ2-7. From germline, CDR1 is SQVTM and CDR2 ANQGSEA. The length of the CDR3 is 12 residues. This chain's CDR3 is CSVVQDTYEQYF.

The rearrangement uses TRBV27 and TRBJ2-2; as DNA is missing, the TRBD1 call by TCRdb cannot be tested. Germline CDR1 is MNHEY and CDR2 is SMNVEV (reference sequence). CDR3 length: 16 residues. The CDR3 region is CASSPSDRANTGELFF.

The chain uses TRBV6-5 and TRBJ2-1; TCRdb outputs TRBD2, but without DNA this stays unchecked. The CDR3 loop spans 21 amino acids. From germline, CDR1 is MNHEY and CDR2 SVGAGI. The CDR3 is CASSYSYVAGGRESSYNEQFF.

The rearrangement links TRBV15 to TRBJ1-1. CDR1 and CDR2 (germline): LNHNV, YYDKDF (reference sequence). The CDR3 runs 14 residues. CDR3 loop: CATSRDKSVTEAFF.

This chain links TRBV11-3 with TRBJ1-2. The CDR3 loop spans 11 amino acids. Germline V gene sequence: CDR1 SGHNT, CDR2 YENEEA. The CDR3 is CASSSLNGYTF.

The V gene is TRBV12-3 or TRBV12-4, the J gene TRBJ2-7; the TRBD1 assignment by TCRdb is unverifiable without DNA. The CDR3 length is 15 residues. CDR3 amino acids: CASSLFRDTTYEQYF.

The chain carries TRBV29-1 and TRBJ1-2. CDR1 is SQVTM, CDR2 ANQGSEA, per germline. The CDR3 has 12 residues. The CDR3 sequence is CSVVQINYGYTF.

V is TRBV29-1 and J is TRBJ2-3; the D call of TRBD1 rests on TCRdb alone, since no DNA is present to check it. Germline loops: CDR1 SQVTM, CDR2 ANQGSEA. CDR3 size: 13 residues. CDR3 residues: CSVELVGGDTQYF.

The rearrangement joins TRBV14 to TRBJ2-7; the D call from TCRdb, TRBD1, cannot be confirmed without DNA. The V gene's germline CDR1 is SGHDN and CDR2 FVKESK. CDR3 length: 13 residues. CDR3 loop: CASKGIGAYEQYF.

This chain links TRBV12-3 or TRBV12-4 with TRBJ1-6; TCRdb's D gene call, TRBD1, goes unchecked for lack of DNA. This CDR3 region has 18 residues. CDR3 sequence reads: CASSPLGAGSSYNSPLHF.

The rearrangement joins TRBV7-2 to TRBJ2-7; the TCRdb D gene call, TRBD1, has no DNA to confirm it. Germline V gene data show CDR1 as SGHTA and CDR2 as FQGNSA. The CDR3 extends over 15 amino acids. The CDR3 loop reads CASSLYRGGLGEQYF. The full variable domain, with the rest looked up from reference TRBV7-2 and TRBJ2-7, is GAGVSQSPSNKVTEKGKDVELRCDPISGHTALYWYRQSLGQGLEFLIYFQGNSAPDKSGLPSDRFSAERTGGSVSTLTIQRTQQEDSAVYLCASSLYRGGLGEQYFGPGTRLTVT.

The chain joins TRBV5-1 to TRBJ1-1; the D gene TCRdb calls, TRBD1, cannot be checked with no DNA. Germline assignment: CDR1 SGHRS and CDR2 YFSETQ. This CDR3 comprises 14 residues. The CDR3 here is CASSSTGVNTEAFF.

V and J are TRBV20-1 and TRBJ1-6; TCRdb's D gene call, TRBD1, goes unchecked for lack of DNA. CDR1 is DFQATT, CDR2 SNEGSKA, per germline (reference sequence). The CDR3 extends over 15 amino acids. The chain's CDR3 is CSAPAGRGGNSPLHF.

CDR3 amino acids: CATDQASETQYF. This chain joins TRBV28 and TRBJ2-5. Germline V lookup: CDR1 MDHEN, CDR2 SYDVKM. This CDR3 is 12 amino acids long.

The chain uses TRBV7-6 and TRBJ1-6; the D call of TRBD1 rests on TCRdb alone, since no DNA is present to check it. The CDR3 is 16 amino acids. The V gene's germline CDR1 is SGHVS and CDR2 FNYEAQ. The CDR3 protein is CASSLGETGPNSPLHF. The complete variable domain, with remaining parts taken from reference TRBV7-6 and TRBJ1-6, reads GAGVSQSPRYKVTKRGQDVALRCDPISGHVSLYWYRQALGQGPEFLTYFNYEAQQDKSGLPNDRFSAERPEGSISTLTIQRTEQRDSAMYRCASSLGETGPNSPLHFGNGTRLTVT.

The rearrangement uses TRBV28 and TRBJ1-4; the TCRdb D gene call, TRBD1, has no DNA to confirm it. This CDR3 has 16 amino acids. Germline CDR1 MDHEN, CDR2 SYDVKM. CDR3 in amino acids: CASSWAGGATNEKLFF.

The rearrangement uses TRBV15 and TRBJ2-3; TCRdb picks TRBD1, but there is no DNA to check that call. Germline loops: CDR1 LNHNV, CDR2 YYDKDF (reference sequence). CDR3 size: 18 residues. The CDR3 region is CATSPFSSRGLSTDTQYF.

This chain uses TRBV29-1 with TRBJ2-2; absent DNA, TCRdb's TRBD1 call cannot be checked. Germline lookup yields CDR1 SQVTM and CDR2 ANQGSEA. This CDR3 comprises 15 residues. The CDR3 sequence is CSVEDDRPNTGELFF.

The gene calls are TRBV4-3 and TRBJ2-1. CDR3 length: 12 amino acids. Germline CDR1 reads LGHNA; CDR2 reads YSLEER. This CDR3 is CASSQDPNEQFF.

The rearrangement joins TRBV7-2 to TRBJ1-2. The CDR3 extends over 11 amino acids. The V gene's germline CDR1 is SGHTA and CDR2 FQGNSA. This CDR3 is CASSSNYGYTF.

This chain links TRBV20-1 with TRBJ2-1; no DNA is available, so the TRBD1 call from TCRdb remains unchecked. Germline V gene data show CDR1 as DFQATT and CDR2 as SNEGSKA (reference sequence). CDR3 length: 16 residues. CDR3 amino acids: CSARLKGGGSYNEQFF.

The chain carries TRBV27 and TRBJ2-7; TCRdb indicates TRBD1, and absent DNA this call remains unverified. The CDR3 covers 14 residues. CDR1 and CDR2 (germline): MNHEY, SMNVEV (reference sequence). The CDR3 sequence is CASSLSGQFYEQYF.

The chain is built from TRBV12-3 or TRBV12-4 and TRBJ1-5; no DNA is available, so the TRBD1 call from TCRdb remains unchecked. The CDR3 sequence is 17 residues long. CDR3 sequence reads: CASNSPEGQGARGPQHF.